This T cell receptor beta chain was recorded in a study of cytomegalovirus exposure and HLA in healthy donors. Study-wide points: TCR beta chains numbering 150 to 200 were designated cytomegalovirus-associated. Usually a TCR sequence was rare, but some public TCRs were found in many donors. A later analysis showed HLA-associated TCR beta chains outstripping equally common others in clonal expansion. Upon later analysis, TCR association rates were observed to vary by HLA locus, being highest for DRB1 and lowest for HLA-C.

The PCR made use of 60 Vbeta and 13 Jbeta primers. The method was immunoSEQ multiplex PCR; TCRdb's version includes in-frame clones alone and lacks a portion of them. Of 100,000 or so clones listed, approximately 75% are singletons. Germline V gene lookup returns CDR1 GTSNPN and CDR2 SVGIG (reference sequence). The CDR3 consists of 11 residues. The V gene end was trimmed by 7 bases and the J gene end by 5 bases; junction bases not matched to a gene: 3. As to this clone: The antigen is undetermined.

V and J are TRBV30 and TRBJ2-3; 7 positions agree with TRBD1. The TCR was taken from a middle-aged woman in good health and CMV-seronegative. The sample was PBMCs. CDR3 DNA sequence: TGTGCCTCGGACAGGCGAGATACGCAGTATTTT. This gives the protein CASDRRDTQYF.